This TCR beta chain was identified in a study of CD4 T cells in relation to SARS-CoV-2 and coronaviruses. Looking at the study overall: After 10 days of antigen culture, PBMC TCR beta CDR3s were sequenced. The HLA restriction of the shared crossreactive spike epitopes was mapped.

As to this clone: What it binds is not known.

Study-level points and caveats: Each donor contributed either pre-pandemic or post-infection samples, not both.

The unexposed donors gave CD4+ T cells in about 2010-2019, prior to COVID-19. Isolation of CD4+ T cells took place after around eleven days in culture. Unexposed-donor CD4+ T cells were probed with SARS-CoV-2 S/N and four cold-coronavirus spikes, cells permitting. Generated by immunoSEQ multiplex PCR, the TCRdb table keeps only in-frame clones and is missing some. Of fewer than 25,000 clones listed, roughly 80% are singletons. This CDR3 spans 12 amino acids. The V gene lost 6 bases and the J gene lost 6 bases, with 9 bases spanning the gap. The germline gives CDR1 KGHSH, CDR2 LQKENI. This sequence joins TRBV18 and TRBJ1-5, with D hard to call. The sequencing sample was made of CD4+ T cells from PBMCs, cultured in vitro. This clonotype was sampled from a human donor in good health. CDR3 nucleotide sequence: TGTGCCAGCTCCCCCGGAGGTCAGCCCCAGCATTTT. This sequence encodes CASSPGGQPQHF.